Detailed here is one TCR beta chain. Authors' methods: It was from reference gene primer amplification that nucleated cell counts were estimated. Produced via immunoSEQ multiplex PCR; TCRdb's table is partial and in-frame only. V and J calls and clone size are as listed in that table; D and trimming were resolved from the DNA. In the table there are around 450,000 clones, roughly 89% of which are singletons. V shed 5 bases and J shed 3 bases, with 15 bases lying between them. CDR1 and CDR2 from the germline V gene are SGHRS and YFSETQ. The CDR3 spans 16 residues. The data stem from a study of blood T cell repertoires in COVID-19. Across the whole study: Specimens from acute and convalescent COVID-19 originated in the United States, Italy and Spain. PBMCs, B-cell-depleted T cells, or T cells were the source of the cDNA or gDNA that made up the material.

The clonotype was recovered from a woman between 25 and 40 years old with acute or convalescent COVID-19. The source material was peripheral blood. The chain couples TRBV5-1 to TRBJ2-6, with D perhaps matching TRBD2 (6 bases). The CDR3 sequence: CASREGGASGANVLTF. CDR3 sequence (DNA): TGCGCCAGCAGAGAAGGCGGGGCCAGTGGGGCCAACGTCCTGACTTTC.